This TCR beta chain was captured in a study of identical twins (TCRdb year 2016). In terms of the full investigation: TCR alpha and beta repertoires from monozygotic twins, unrelated adults of various ages and cord blood were deep-sequenced to test whether fetal clonotypes persist. To rule out contamination, replicate twin experiments were performed at different times with different library preparation protocols. The paper as a whole reports these results and caveats: In monozygotic twins, recombination models systematically underestimated out-of-frame TCR alpha sharing, but the models matched the sharing seen between unrelated individuals. Conclusions relied on cross-sectional statistical analysis, since the same donors could not be followed over many years. Abundant cord blood beta clonotypes carried fewer insertions; young adult naive repertoires showed a weaker similar trend, while memory repertoires showed none. Zero-insertion analyses could be partly confounded by invariant T cells such as MAIT and iNKT, although diverse VJ usage argued against such confounding for most clonotypes. Out-of-frame TCR alpha sequences shared between twins showed an excess of low generation-probability sequences compared with coincidental sharing between unrelated individuals. A weaker excess of twin sharing was found in beta out-of-frame sequences because the signal-to-noise ratio was lowered by fewer shared sequences.

V is reduced by 0 bases and J by 0 bases, leaving a spacing of 12 bases between them. The CDR3, cysteine through phenylalanine, is 17 amino acids long. This entry keeps only the CDR3 DNA: 51 bases, framed from base 1. In the germline V gene, CDR1 corresponds to MNHEY and CDR2 to SVGEGT. The method was 5' RACE. Sequencing instrument: Illumina HiSeq 2000. Template switching introduced a universal primer binding site; the final cDNA contained a unique molecular identifier, enabling accurate counting of TCR cDNA molecules. Specific primers in the conserved constant-segment region were used to synthesize first-strand cDNA for TCR alpha and beta chains. Each cDNA library was double barcoded, with a SMART-Mk sample barcode plus Illumina barcodes, to control for contamination. TruSeq adapter sequences and Illumina sample barcodes were added in two successive PCR steps. Sequencing of the TCR alpha and beta cDNA libraries was done on the Illumina HiSeq platform using custom primers. Per the authors' processing: MiGEC processed the raw reads to extract unique molecular identifiers, while MiXCR was used to determine the CDR3 positions. For each individual, recombination models were inferred using an EM algorithm with the repgenHMM and IGoR tools. The tcR package in R was used for shared clonotype analysis, with sharing normalized by the product of cloneset sizes. To study raw recombination free of thymic and clonal selection effects, out-of-frame nonproductive sequences were analyzed. The raw public reads went through TCRdb reprocessing: fastp at Q25, MiXCR clone calling, in-frame beta chains kept. Here each entry gathers all rows of one CDR3 protein and keeps the most common genes and DNA. TCRdb, not the original authors, processed these V and J calls. Present in this sample are roughly 720,000 distinct CDR3 sequences, around a sixth of which were seen just once. Less than 15% of the sample is in the top ten clones.

Every donor was a healthy Caucasian. The twin cohort comprised three pairs of female monozygotic twins, all aged roughly 18 to 30 years. Peripheral blood mononuclear cells were the source from which RNA for the TCR libraries was isolated. As to this clonotype: The target of this receptor is not known. No quality values exist for individual bases; no much larger clone is one base distant.

The data also belong to a second study, concerning T cells expressing NK-cell markers. From that second study: Eight donors provided sorted CD3+CD56+NKG2C+, CD3+CD56+NKG2C- and CD3+CD56-NKG2C+ T-cell subsets, whose TCR beta-chain repertoires were profiled. Of the eight sequenced donors, seven were found to be HCMV-seropositive and one was found to be HCMV-seronegative. To restrict sorting to alphabetaTCR-expressing T cells, an anti-gammadeltaTCR antibody was added in several experiments. For six donors, the dominant CD3+CD56+NKG2C+ clonotypes were among the top 10 CD8+ clonotypes and accounted for roughly 1.0-8% of CD8+ T cells. Those dominant clonotypes were again the most abundant among CD3+CD56-NKG2C+ cells in four donors, at about 25-60.1%. Whether the expanded NKG2C-expressing T cell clones were specific for HCMV antigens remained unclear. All eight donors whose samples were sequenced were randomly selected healthy volunteers, three of them men and five women. A commercial ELISA kit detecting HCMV-specific IgG in serum was used to determine HCMV serostatus. Bulk peripheral blood T-cell repertoires were additionally sequenced from unsorted PBMC for about 6 donors. MIGEC was used to demultiplex reads and group the reads by UMI, and MiTCR was used to assemble and quantify clonotypes. To exclude erroneous sequences, any TCR cDNA sequence not supported by at least two reads was discarded. The tcR package was used for downstream repertoire analysis, and clonotypes were matched across fractions by CDR3 nucleotide sequence plus V segment. VDJmatch was used to annotate antigen specificity against VDJdb, with one amino acid substitution allowed in CDR3.

The sequence links TRBV6-2 or TRBV6-3 to TRBJ2-1; the D gene is not confidently resolved. The TCR sequence derives from a woman between 18 and 30 years old in good health. Sequenced input: PBMCs. This receptor carries the CDR3 CASSYSLLPSSYNEQFF. The DNA sequence follows: TGTGCCAGCAGTTACTCACTCCTTCCTAGCTCCTACAATGAGCAGTTCTTC.